A single sample is the source of the 11 T cell receptor beta chains below, sequenced in a study of blood T cell repertoires in COVID-19. Repertoires were generated with immunoSEQ multiplex PCR, while TCRdb's copy carries only in-frame clones and drops some. Among roughly 220,000 clones listed, roughly 85% were seen once. Material: peripheral blood. The receptors were sampled from a man in his forties or fifties who had recovered from COVID-19.

The rearrangement links TRBV12-3 or TRBV12-4 to TRBJ2-7, with 8 bases identical to TRBD1. The CDR3 consists of 12 residues. Trimming at V came to 6 bases and at J to 10 bases, leaving 8 bases not matched to a gene. DNA of the CDR3: TGTGCCAGCAGCCTCGACAGGGGAGGTCAGTACTTC. The encoded protein is CASSLDRGGQYF.

This chain joins TRBV19 and TRBJ2-7; TRBD2 agrees at 14 bases. The CDR3 is 16 residues long. V lost 5 bases and J lost 3; bases outside the gene matches: 6. Per germline, CDR1 LNHDA and CDR2 SQIVND (reference sequence). CDR3 bases: TGTGCCAGTAGTGAGGGGACTAGCGGGAGTCGCTACGAGCAGTACTTC. Its protein is CASSEGTSGSRYEQYF.

The chain joins TRBV5-8 to TRBJ2-2; D is unclear. This CDR3 is built from 16 residues. The germline V and J ends were trimmed by 2 bases and 0 bases, with 11 bases remaining between them. Per germline, CDR1 SGHTS and CDR2 YDEGEE. The CDR3 sequence is CASSFKARTNTGELFF. The CDR3 region has the DNA TGTGCCAGCAGCTTTAAGGCTAGAACGAACACCGGGGAGCTGTTTTTT.

The chain joins TRBV4-2 to TRBJ2-7; 10 bases align to TRBD2. With V trimmed by 1 base and J by 0 bases, 6 bases remained unmatched. Germline assignment: CDR1 LGHNA and CDR2 YNFKEQ. CDR3 length equals 17 residues. CDR3: CASSQVSGRRGSYEQYF. The CDR3 DNA is TGTGCCAGCAGCCAAGTTAGCGGGAGGCGGGGCTCCTACGAGCAGTACTTC.

The rearrangement joins TRBV11-3 to TRBJ2-1; the match to TRBD1 covers 7 bases. Germline V gene sequence: CDR1 SGHNT, CDR2 YENEEA. The CDR3 covers 16 residues. The trim removed 4 bases at V and 4 bases at J, leaving 10 bases unmatched. The CDR3 sequence: CASSSRTGSLYNEQFF. CDR3 bases: TGTGCCAGCAGCTCCAGGACAGGAAGTTTGTACAATGAGCAGTTCTTC.

Concerning this clone itself: Relative to the germline gene, one junction end is altered; a read error may explain this. This sequence joins TRBV5-4 and TRBJ1-1, with TRBD1 identical over 10 bases. Germline V lookup: CDR1 SGHNT, CDR2 YYREEE (reference sequence). The CDR3 has 15 amino acids. The CDR3 nucleotides are TGTGCCAGCAGCAAAGGACAGGGGGAGAACCCTGAAGCTTTCTTT. Residues: CASSKGQGENPEAFF.

The chain has TRBV7-9 and TRBJ1-1; 8 positions match TRBD1. Germline CDR1 reads SEHNR; CDR2 reads FQNEAQ (reference sequence). The trim removed 5 bases at V and 5 bases at J, leaving 10 bases unmatched. The CDR3 sequence is 15 residues long. CDR3 amino acids: CASSGLQGAKTEAFF. DNA for the CDR3: TGTGCCAGCAGCGGTCTCCAGGGGGCCAAAACTGAAGCTTTCTTT.

This clone has only one observation. The V call is TRBV27, the J call TRBJ1-1, with TRBD1 as a possible D gene (6 bases). This CDR3 is 14 amino acids long. Germline-derived CDR1 and CDR2 are MNHEY and SMNVEV (reference sequence). Trimming cost V 4 bases and J 6 bases, with 15 bases left between them. In nucleotides, the CDR3 is TGTGCCAGCAGTTCGACTGACAGGCTCTCTGAAGCTTTCTTT. Translated, it gives CASSSTDRLSEAFF.

This rearrangement joins TRBV27 to TRBJ1-1; D perhaps matches TRBD1 (6 bases). Germline V CDR1 and CDR2: MNHEY, SMNVEV (reference sequence). The CDR3 runs to 14 residues. Deletions cut 5 bases from V and 0 bases from J, with 10 bases between. CDR3 bases: TGTGCCAGCAGTCTGAGACAGGTGAACACTGAAGCTTTCTTT. Protein sequence: CASSLRQVNTEAFF.

V usage is TRBV5-4 and J usage is TRBJ2-7; D uncertain. V dropped 0 bases and J dropped 1 base, with 17 bases sitting between them. CDR1 is SGHNT, CDR2 YYREEE, per germline (reference sequence). The CDR3 covers 17 residues. CDR3 protein: CASSLALPKSSSYEQYF. The CDR3 DNA is TGTGCCAGCAGCTTGGCCCTTCCAAAATCGAGTTCCTACGAGCAGTACTTC.

V gene TRBV27 combines with J gene TRBJ2-7, with 8 bases matching TRBD1. Looked up from germline, CDR1 is MNHEY and CDR2 is SMNVEV (reference sequence). The CDR3 length is 17 residues. V was clipped by 5 bases and J by 0 bases; unmatched bases: 12. CDR3 sequence reads: CASSPRLTGTGSYEQYF. Here the CDR3 DNA reads TGTGCCAGCAGTCCGAGACTCACCGGGACAGGCTCCTACGAGCAGTACTTC.